The sequence of this T cell receptor beta chain was determined in a study of spatial heterogeneity in lung cancer. Study details: An average of more than ten raw reads was observed per unique TCR and UMI combination.

This clonotype was observed a handful of times. The CDR3 extends over 14 amino acids. Germline V gene sequence: CDR1 SGHTA, CDR2 FQGTGA. The trim removed 2 bases at V and 5 bases at J, leaving 3 bases unmatched. On each TCR cDNA molecule, a unique molecular identifier was present. TCRdb itself ran the 5' RACE reads through MiXCR, one entry per CDR3 protein. Counted here are about 82,000 distinct CDR3 sequences, roughly 12% occurring once; the ten biggest clones make up 4.5% to 5.5%. Documented time point: sample taken at primary tumor resection. Unsorted samples of tumor, nontumor lung or frozen PBMC had their whole RNA sequenced. The donor group consisted of over 55 patients who had untreated, early-stage non-small cell lung cancer.

The specimen comprised PBMCs, sampled at surgery. This receptor was identified in a male donor with early-stage non-small cell lung cancer. The rearrangement joins TRBV7-3 to TRBJ1-1, with 9 bases fitting TRBD1. The DNA for the CDR3 is TGTGCCAGCAGCTTAGACAGGGGGAGGACTGAAGCTTTCTTT. Its protein is CASSLDRGRTEAFF.